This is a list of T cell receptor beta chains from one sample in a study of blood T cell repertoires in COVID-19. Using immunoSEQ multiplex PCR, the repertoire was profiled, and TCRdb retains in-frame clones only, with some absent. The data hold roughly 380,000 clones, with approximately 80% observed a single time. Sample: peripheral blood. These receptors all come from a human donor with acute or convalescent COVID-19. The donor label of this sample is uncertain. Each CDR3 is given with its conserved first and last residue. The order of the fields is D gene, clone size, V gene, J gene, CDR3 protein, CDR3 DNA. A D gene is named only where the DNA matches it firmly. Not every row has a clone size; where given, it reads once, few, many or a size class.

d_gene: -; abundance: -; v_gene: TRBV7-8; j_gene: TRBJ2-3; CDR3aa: CAGGARLGDTQYF; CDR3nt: TGTGCCGGGGGGGCTAGGTTAGGCGATACGCAGTATTTT
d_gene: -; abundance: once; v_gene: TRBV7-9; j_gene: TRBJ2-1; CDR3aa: CASSPLAPSNEQFF; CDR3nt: TGTGCCAGCAGCCCGCTAGCGCCGAGCAATGAGCAGTTCTTC
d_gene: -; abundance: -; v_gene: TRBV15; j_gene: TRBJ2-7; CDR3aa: CATSRDLGGYEQYF; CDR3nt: TGTGCCACCAGCAGAGATCTCGGGGGCTACGAGCAGTACTTC
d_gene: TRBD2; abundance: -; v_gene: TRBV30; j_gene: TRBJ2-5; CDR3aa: CAWNSGGGFHKETQYF; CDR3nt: TGTGCCTGGAATAGCGGGGGAGGCTTCCACAAAGAGACCCAGTACTTC
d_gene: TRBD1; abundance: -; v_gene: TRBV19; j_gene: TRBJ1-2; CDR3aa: CASSALGTGGRGYTF; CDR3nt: TGTGCCAGTAGTGCCCTGGGGACAGGGGGCAGAGGCTACACCTTC
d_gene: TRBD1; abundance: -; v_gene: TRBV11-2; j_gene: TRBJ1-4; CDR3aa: CASRRQGQTPNEKLFF; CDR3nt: TGTGCCAGCAGGAGACAGGGACAGACACCTAATGAAAAACTGTTTTTT
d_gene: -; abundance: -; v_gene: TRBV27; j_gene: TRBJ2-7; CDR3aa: CASSSRTVTRGRGEQYF; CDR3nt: TGTGCCAGCAGTTCCAGGACAGTCACACGCGGACGGGGCGAGCAGTACTTC
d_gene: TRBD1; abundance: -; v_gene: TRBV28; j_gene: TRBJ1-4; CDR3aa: CASSPRQGGWGLREKLFF; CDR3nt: TGTGCCAGCAGTCCTAGACAGGGCGGCTGGGGTCTTCGAGAAAAACTGTTTTTT
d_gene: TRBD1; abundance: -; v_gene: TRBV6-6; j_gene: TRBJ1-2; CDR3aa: CASSYSRGQGGAGYTF; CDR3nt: TGTGCCAGCAGTTACTCGAGGGGACAGGGAGGGGCTGGCTACACCTTC
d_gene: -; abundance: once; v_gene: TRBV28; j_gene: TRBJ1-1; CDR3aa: CASSLFRLEAFF; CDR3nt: TGTGCCAGCAGTTTATTTCGACTTGAGGCTTTCTTT
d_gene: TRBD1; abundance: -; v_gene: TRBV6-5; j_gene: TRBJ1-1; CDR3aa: CASRPGGWSTEAFF; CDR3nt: TGTGCCAGCAGACCAGGGGGCTGGTCCACTGAAGCTTTCTTT
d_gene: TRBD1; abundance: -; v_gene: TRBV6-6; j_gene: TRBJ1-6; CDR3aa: CASSPAGQGAYRGSPLHF; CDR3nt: TGTGCCAGCAGTCCTGCGGGACAGGGGGCTTACCGGGGATCACCCCTCCACTTT
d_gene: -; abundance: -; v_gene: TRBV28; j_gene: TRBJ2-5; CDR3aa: CASGSKDWETQYF; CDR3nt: TGTGCCAGCGGATCCAAAGACTGGGAGACCCAGTACTTC
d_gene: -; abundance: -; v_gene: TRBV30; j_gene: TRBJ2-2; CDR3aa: CAWSEAYTGELFF; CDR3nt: TGTGCCTGGAGTGAAGCATACACCGGGGAGCTGTTTTTT
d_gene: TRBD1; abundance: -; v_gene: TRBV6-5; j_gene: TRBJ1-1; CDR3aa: CASSYMTGRNTEAFF; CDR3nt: TGTGCCAGCAGTTACATGACAGGGAGGAACACTGAAGCTTTCTTT
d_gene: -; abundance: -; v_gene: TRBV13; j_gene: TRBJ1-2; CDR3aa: CASSLDRAGYGYTF; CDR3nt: TGTGCCAGCAGCTTAGACAGAGCAGGATATGGCTACACCTTC
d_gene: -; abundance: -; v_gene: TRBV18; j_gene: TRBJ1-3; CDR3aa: CASSPRGLLSGNTIYF; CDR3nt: TGTGCCAGCTCACCCCGGGGACTTCTCTCTGGAAACACCATATATTTT
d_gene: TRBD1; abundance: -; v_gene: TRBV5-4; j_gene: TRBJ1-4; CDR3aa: CASSSLGGTGNEKLFF; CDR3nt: TGTGCCAGCAGCAGTCTGGGAGGGACAGGGAATGAAAAACTGTTTTTT
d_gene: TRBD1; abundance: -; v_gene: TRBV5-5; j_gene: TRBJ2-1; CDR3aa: CASRDRDRNEQFF; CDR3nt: TGTGCCAGCAGGGATCGGGACAGGAATGAGCAGTTCTTC
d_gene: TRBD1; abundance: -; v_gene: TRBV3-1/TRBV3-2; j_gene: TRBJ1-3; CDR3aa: CASSHNFRGGRSGNTIYF; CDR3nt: TGTGCCAGCAGCCACAACTTCCGAGGGGGCCGGTCTGGAAACACCATATATTTT
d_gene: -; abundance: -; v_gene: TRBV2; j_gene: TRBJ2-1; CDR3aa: CASSQAIQEQFF; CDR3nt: TGTGCCAGCAGCCAGGCCATTCAGGAGCAGTTCTTC
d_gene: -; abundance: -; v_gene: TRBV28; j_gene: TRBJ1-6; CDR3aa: CASSPGGWRWNSPLHF; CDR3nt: TGTGCCAGCAGTCCCGGGGGGTGGCGGTGGAATTCACCCCTCCACTTT
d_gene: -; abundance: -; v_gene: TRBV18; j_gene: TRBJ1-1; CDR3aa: CASSRGGASTEAFF; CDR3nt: TGTGCCAGCTCACGAGGGGGGGCGAGCACTGAAGCTTTCTTT
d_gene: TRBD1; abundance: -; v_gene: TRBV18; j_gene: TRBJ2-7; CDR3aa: CASSLLGQGLSYEQYF; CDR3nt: TGTGCCAGCTCACTTTTAGGACAGGGGTTGTCCTACGAGCAGTACTTC
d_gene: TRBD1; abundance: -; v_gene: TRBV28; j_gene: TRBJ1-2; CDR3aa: CASSSTRQGGTF; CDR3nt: TGTGCCAGCAGTTCCACCCGACAGGGAGGTACCTTC
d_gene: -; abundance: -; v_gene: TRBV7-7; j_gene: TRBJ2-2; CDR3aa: CASSRFGGPNTGELFF; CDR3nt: TGTGCCAGCAGCCGGTTCGGGGGACCTAACACCGGGGAGCTGTTTTTT
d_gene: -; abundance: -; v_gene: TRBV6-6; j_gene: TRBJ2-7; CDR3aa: CASSREASYEQYF; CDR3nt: TGTGCCAGCAGCAGGGAGGCCTCCTACGAGCAGTACTTC
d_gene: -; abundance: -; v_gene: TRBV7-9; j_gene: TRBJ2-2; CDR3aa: CASSLSGLAGPGELFF; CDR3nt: TGTGCCAGCAGCTTGTCGGGGTTGGCGGGCCCCGGGGAGCTGTTTTTT
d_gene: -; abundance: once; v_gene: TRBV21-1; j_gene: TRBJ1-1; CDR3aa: CASSRGGKGTTEAFF; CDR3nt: TGTGCCAGCAGCAGGGGAGGTAAGGGGACCACTGAAGCTTTCTTT
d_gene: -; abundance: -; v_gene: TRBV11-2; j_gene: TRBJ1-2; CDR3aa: CASSLEYRANYGYTF; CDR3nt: TGTGCCAGCAGCTTAGAGTACAGGGCTAACTATGGCTACACCTTC
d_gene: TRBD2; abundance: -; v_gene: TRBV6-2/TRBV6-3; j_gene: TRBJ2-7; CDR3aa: CASSPTSSGRLEQYF; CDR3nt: TGTGCCAGCAGCCCCACGTCTAGCGGGAGGCTCGAGCAGTACTTC
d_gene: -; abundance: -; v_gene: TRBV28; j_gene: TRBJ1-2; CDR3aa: CASSLRGARGYGYTF; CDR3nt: TGTGCCAGCAGTTTACGGGGGGCGCGGGGCTATGGCTACACCTTC
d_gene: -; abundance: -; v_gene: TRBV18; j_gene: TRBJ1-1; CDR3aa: CASSPGRDATEAFF; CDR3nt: TGTGCCAGCTCACCGGGCAGGGATGCCACTGAAGCTTTCTTT
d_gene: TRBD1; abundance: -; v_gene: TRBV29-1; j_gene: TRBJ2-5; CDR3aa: CSADRGSETQYF; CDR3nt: TGCAGCGCGGACAGGGGGAGTGAGACCCAGTACTTC
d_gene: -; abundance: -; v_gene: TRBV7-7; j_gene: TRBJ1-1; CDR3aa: CASSRLTAMNTEAFF; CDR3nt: TGTGCCAGCAGCCGCCTGACAGCTATGAACACTGAAGCTTTCTTT
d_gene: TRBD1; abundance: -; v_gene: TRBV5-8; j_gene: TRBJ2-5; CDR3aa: CASSKGTGTYQETQYF; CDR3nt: TGTGCCAGCAGCAAAGGGACAGGAACTTACCAAGAGACCCAGTACTTC
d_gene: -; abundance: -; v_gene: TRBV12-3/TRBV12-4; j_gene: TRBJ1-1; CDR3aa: CASSLGPNTEAFF; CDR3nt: TGTGCCAGCAGTTTGGGCCCGAACACTGAAGCTTTCTTT
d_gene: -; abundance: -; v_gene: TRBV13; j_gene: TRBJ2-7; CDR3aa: CASSKGRGSGEQYF; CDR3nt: TGTGCCAGCAGCAAAGGCCGGGGATCTGGGGAGCAGTACTTC
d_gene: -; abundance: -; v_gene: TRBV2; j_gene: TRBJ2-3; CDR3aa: CASSSGIWNTQYF; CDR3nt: TGTGCCAGCAGTTCAGGGATTTGGAATACGCAGTATTTT
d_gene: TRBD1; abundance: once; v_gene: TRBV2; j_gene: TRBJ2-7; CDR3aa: CASSDRGLVEQYF; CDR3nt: TGTGCCAGCAGTGACAGGGGGCTGGTCGAGCAGTACTTC
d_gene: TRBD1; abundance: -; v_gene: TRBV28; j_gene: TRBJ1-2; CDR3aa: CASRGQGLANYGYTF; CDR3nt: TGTGCCAGCAGGGGACAGGGGCTCGCTAACTATGGCTACACCTTC
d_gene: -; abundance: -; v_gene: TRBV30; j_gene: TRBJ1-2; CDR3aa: CAWSRVVTYGYTF; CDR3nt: TGTGCCTGGAGTCGGGTAGTAACCTATGGCTACACCTTC